This section outlines one T cell receptor (beta chain) sequence together with its context. The V gene's germline CDR1 is LGHNA and CDR2 YSLEER. Trimming cost V 1 base and J 4 bases, with 13 bases left between them. The CDR3 loop spans 15 amino acids. TCRdb's copy holds only in-frame clones and misses some; the assay was immunoSEQ multiplex PCR. The sample includes tens of thousands of clones, around 95% seen only once; the top ten take approximately 4%. The sample belongs to a study of technical replicates of blood from a handful of donors. This sequence joins TRBV4-3 and TRBJ1-2; possibly TRBD1 for D (5 bases). The TCR was taken from a human donor in good health. Some clones in this sample may be carry-over from other donors' samples. Material: PBMCs. CDR3 coding DNA: TGCGCCAGCAGCCAAGCCACGTCGGGGGTCTATGGCTACACCTTC. This translates into CASSQATSGVYGYTF.